Following are 7 T cell receptor beta chains from one sample sequenced in a study of T cells after yellow fever vaccination. One entry per CDR3 protein results from TCRdb running MiXCR on the 5' RACE reads. The profile covers a few hundred thousand distinct CDR3 sequences, with around 7.3% appearing a single time and roughly a sixth taken by the ten largest. Sequenced material: PBMCs, taken roughly 46 days after the first yellow fever vaccination. The receptors shown here come from a man in his late teens or twenties who received the YFV17D yellow fever vaccine.

This rearrangement joins TRBV11-2 to TRBJ2-5; tentatively, D is TRBD2 (6 bases). The CDR3 is 14 residues long. V lost 2 bases and J 4 bases, leaving 11 bases between the germline ends. Germline V lookup: CDR1 SGHAT, CDR2 FQNNGV. The CDR3 spells CASSLILAGETQYF. CDR3 DNA: TGTGCCAGCAGCTTAATACTAGCCGGAGAGACCCAGTACTTC.

The chain recombines TRBV6-1 with TRBJ2-3; possibly TRBD1 for D (5 bases). The V and J ends lost 4 bases and 6 bases respectively, with 14 bases between them. The CDR3 is made up of 14 amino acids. In germline, CDR1 is MNHNS, CDR2 SASEGT. CDR3 nucleotide sequence: TGTGCCAGCAGTGTGGAACAGGCTGGGGATACGCAGTATTTT. Translation: CASSVEQAGDTQYF.

This clonotype was picked up a small number of times. This chain uses TRBV5-4 with TRBJ1-3; a weak D match, TRBD1 (6 bases). CDR1 and CDR2 from the germline V gene are SGHNT and YYREEE (reference sequence). With 4 bases removed from V and 4 bases from J, the gap between germline ends came to 18 bases. The CDR3 covers 16 residues. CDR3 loop: CASSRDVGGSGNTIYF. Written as DNA, the CDR3 is TGTGCCAGCAGCCGTGACGTGGGGGGCTCCGGAAACACCATATATTTT.

The sample holds many counts of this clonotype. The chain links TRBV4-2 to TRBJ2-1, with TRBD1 identical over 7 bases. CDR1 and CDR2 (germline): LGHNA, YNFKEQ. The junction had 9 bases not matched to a gene; V was cut back by 0 bases and J by 7 bases. This CDR3 contains 16 residues. Here the CDR3 DNA reads TGTGCCAGCAGCCAAGAGATCCTGACAGGGTGGAATGAGCAGTTCTTC. It encodes CASSQEILTGWNEQFF.

There are many counts of this clonotype. The J gene is TRBJ2-3, the V gene TRBV7-8; a possible D gene is TRBD1 (5 bases). The germline V gene has CDR1 SGHVS and CDR2 FQNEAQ. The CDR3 has 14 residues. V was trimmed by 0 bases and J by 4 bases, leaving 8 bases between them. The CDR3 DNA sequence: TGTGCCAGCAGCTTAGCCCAGGGCCCAGATACGCAGTATTTT. Translation: CASSLAQGPDTQYF.

This chain joins TRBV7-8 and TRBJ1-6, with D unresolved. The CDR3 consists of 13 residues. Germline V gene data show CDR1 as SGHVS and CDR2 as FQNEAQ. The germline V and J ends were trimmed by 3 bases and 12 bases, with 12 bases remaining between them. The CDR3 sequence is CASSFMGSGPLHF. The CDR3 DNA reads TGTGCCAGCAGCTTCATGGGTTCGGGACCCCTCCACTTT.

The genes are TRBV7-9 and TRBJ1-3; D remains ambiguous. Germline CDR1 reads SEHNR; CDR2 reads FQNEAQ (reference sequence). V dropped 0 bases and J dropped 8 bases, with 14 bases sitting between them. There are 15 residues in the CDR3. CDR3: CASSLAQTERDTIYF. The CDR3 nucleotides read TGTGCCAGCAGCTTAGCCCAGACGGAGCGGGACACCATATATTTT.